Presented here are 13 T cell receptor beta chains from one specimen sequenced in a study of blood T cell repertoires in COVID-19. TCRdb keeps only in-frame clones here, not all; method: immunoSEQ multiplex PCR. Among about 220,000 clones listed, under 90% were seen once. Sequencing used peripheral blood. The receptor source for this set is a woman aged 55-69 years who had recovered from COVID-19.

V is TRBV5-1 and J is TRBJ2-1; 7 bases are a match to TRBD2. The CDR3 length is 15 residues. CDR1 is SGHRS and CDR2 is YFSETQ in the germline V gene. J was trimmed by 7 bases and V by 0 bases; bases with no gene match: 7. CDR3 amino acids: CASSLDTTSHNEQFF. CDR3 nucleotides: TGCGCCAGCAGCTTGGACACGACTAGCCATAATGAGCAGTTCTTC.

J is TRBJ1-2 and V is TRBV29-1, with a possible D match to TRBD1 (5 bases). Trimming took off 0 bases at V and 6 bases at J, with 8 bases between the two ends. Germline values: CDR1 SQVTM, CDR2 ANQGSEA. The CDR3 extends over 12 amino acids. In DNA form, the CDR3 reads TGCAGCGTTGAAGAGTCGGGGGATGGCTACACCTTC. The encoded protein is CSVEESGDGYTF.

In DNA form, the CDR3 reads TGTGCCAGTAGTACTGGTACTTTGAACACTGAAGCTTTCTTT. As protein: CASSTGTLNTEAFF. This sequence joins TRBV19 and TRBJ1-1; D gene ambiguous. There are 14 residues in the CDR3. The germline gives CDR1 LNHDA, CDR2 SQIVND (reference sequence). Between the trimmed V and J ends, which lost 4 bases and 0 bases, there was a span of 9 bases.

The rearrangement joins TRBV9 to TRBJ2-1, with 12 bases identical to TRBD2. With V trimmed by 5 bases and J by 5 bases, 5 bases remained unmatched. Germline values: CDR1 SGDLS, CDR2 YYNGEE. The CDR3 loop spans 15 amino acids. The CDR3 loop is CASSGTSGQNNEQFF. CDR3 bases: TGTGCCAGCAGTGGGACTAGCGGGCAGAACAATGAGCAGTTCTTC.

A few counts support this clone. V usage is TRBV21-1 and J usage is TRBJ1-4; TRBD1, as called in the table, went unchecked against the DNA. TRBV21-1 is tagged as a pseudogene. The CDR3 runs to 16 residues. As DNA, the CDR3 is TGTGCCAGCAACCCAAAAAAGGGCCAGGGTCTGGAGAAACTGTTTTTT. This gives the protein CASNPKKGQGLEKLFF.

The chain is built from TRBV4-1 and TRBJ1-2; 7 bases line up with TRBD1. Germline V gene sequence: CDR1 MGHRA, CDR2 YSYEKL. The V and J ends lost 1 base and 4 bases, in that order; junction bases with no gene match: 3. The CDR3 has 14 residues. The CDR3 here is CASSQATGFYGYTF. In DNA, the CDR3 is TGCGCCAGCAGCCAAGCGACAGGGTTCTATGGCTACACCTTC.

This chain connects TRBV12-3 or TRBV12-4 to TRBJ2-7; the D is unclear. Trimming left V 4 bases short and J 4 bases short, with 11 bases between. The CDR3 is 13 amino acids. For the CDR3, the DNA is TGTGCCAGCAGTTCAGGCAGCTCATACGAGCAGTACTTC. Protein sequence: CASSSGSSYEQYF.

The CDR3 DNA follows: TGTGCCAGCAGTGAAGCCGGCGCGGGGGCAGATACGCAGTATTTT. It codes for CASSEAGAGADTQYF. This chain uses TRBV2 with TRBJ2-3, with TRBD2 matching over 7 bases. The V segment lost 0 bases and the J segment 4 bases; nucleotides outside the gene matches: 4. Germline-derived CDR1 and CDR2 are SNHLY and FYNNEI. The CDR3 has 15 residues.

The J gene is TRBJ1-1, the V gene TRBV4-1, with TRBD1 as a possible D gene (6 bases). CDR3 length: 17 residues. Trimming took off 1 base at V and 2 bases at J, with 17 bases between the two ends. CDR1 is MGHRA, CDR2 YSYEKL, per germline. Here the CDR3 DNA reads TGCGCCAGCAGCCAAGTACGGCAGGGGACAATTAACACTGAAGCTTTCTTT. Amino acids: CASSQVRQGTINTEAFF.

The chain is built from TRBV5-4 and TRBJ2-3; D gene uncertain. The CDR3 loop spans 13 amino acids. The V end was cut by 4 bases, the J end by 5 bases, with 11 bases between. CDR1 SGHNT and CDR2 YYREEE come from the germline V gene (reference sequence). The CDR3 region has the DNA TGTGCCAGCAGCCCACGGGTTGGAGATACGCAGTATTTT. Translation: CASSPRVGDTQYF.

A note on this clone: The sample has other DNA sequences that encode this CDR3 too. This rearrangement joins TRBV6-2 or TRBV6-3 to TRBJ1-2; weak D call: TRBD1 (5 bases). The CDR3 extends over 11 amino acids. Germline V gene sequence: CDR1 MNHEY, CDR2 SVGEGT. Trimming removed 5 bases at V and 8 bases at J, with 9 bases between. The CDR3 loop is CASSRGGGYTF. The CDR3 bases are TGTGCCAGCAGTAGGGGTGGCGGCTACACCTTC.

This clone has only one observation. The chain joins TRBV5-6 to TRBJ2-5, with D unresolved. V gave up 4 bases and J gave up 4 bases, with 5 bases separating them. CDR1 and CDR2 (germline): SGHDT, YYEEEE. The CDR3 runs to 11 residues. The DNA of the CDR3 is TGTGCCAGCAGCGCGAGAGAGACCCAGTACTTC. This encodes CASSARETQYF.

The V call is TRBV4-3, the J call TRBJ2-1; D may be TRBD1 (6 bases). The CDR3 runs 18 residues. Germline V gene sequence: CDR1 LGHNA, CDR2 YSLEER. V lost 0 bases, J lost 0 bases, and 15 bases lay in between. The CDR3 DNA follows: TGCGCCAGCAGCCAAGATGGCAGGGGTTTTCTCTCCTACAATGAGCAGTTCTTC. It specifies CASSQDGRGFLSYNEQFF.